Below are 13 T cell receptor beta chains sequenced from a single sample in a study of T cells in Graves' hyperthyroidism and ophthalmopathy. Amplification yielded TCR beta CDR3 regions, with RNA transcripts as the source. Using the HTBI primer set, a first-round RT-PCR was run on the TCR CDR3. A single record per CDR3 protein comes from TCRdb applying MiXCR to the multiplex PCR reads. The sample lists 400,000 or so distinct CDR3 sequences, 13% to 15% occurring once. Sequencing input: blood. The receptors originated from a woman aged 60-75 years with Graves' ophthalmopathy.

This clonotype was seen only once. This chain joins TRBV7-9 and TRBJ1-4, with TRBD1 as a possible D gene (5 bases). Germline V gene lookup returns CDR1 SEHNR and CDR2 FQNEAQ (reference sequence). Trimming pared 5 bases from V and 2 bases from J, leaving 12 bases between. CDR3 length: 15 residues. The CDR3 region has the DNA TGTGCCAGCAGCGGGGGGGGGTTGACTAATGAAAAACTGTTTTTT. Protein: CASSGGGLTNEKLFF.

V usage is TRBV20-1 and J usage is TRBJ2-1; 10 nucleotides agree with TRBD2. This CDR3 spans 19 amino acids. Trimming at V came to 2 bases and at J to 7 bases, leaving 20 bases not matched to a gene. Germline V CDR1 and CDR2: DFQATT, SNEGSKA (reference sequence). The CDR3 coding sequence is TGCAGTGCTAGATATTTCGGGGGCCGGGCTAGCGGGAGTGGTAATGAGCAGTTCTTC. Amino acids: CSARYFGGRASGSGNEQFF.

V usage is TRBV9 and J usage is TRBJ2-5, with 7 bases matching TRBD2. The V gene's germline CDR1 is SGDLS and CDR2 YYNGEE. The CDR3 runs 15 residues. The ends lost 1 base at V and 5 bases at J; junction bases unmatched: 8. CDR3: CASSVSWTREETQYF. In DNA form, the CDR3 reads TGTGCCAGCAGCGTAAGTTGGACTAGGGAGGAGACCCAGTACTTC.

The rearrangement joins TRBV27 to TRBJ2-1; D unclear. Trimming stripped 5 bases from V and 0 bases from J, with 14 bases between. CDR3 length: 16 residues. Germline CDR1 reads MNHEY; CDR2 reads SMNVEV (reference sequence). The CDR3 is CASSPMTASSYNEQFF. The CDR3 bases are TGTGCCAGCAGTCCGATGACGGCGAGCTCCTACAATGAGCAGTTCTTC.

This clonotype was recorded at least ten times. The gene calls are TRBV6-2 or TRBV6-3 and TRBJ1-2; D ambiguous. Germline V gene data show CDR1 as MNHEY and CDR2 as SVGEGT. V lost 2 bases and J 4 bases, leaving 11 bases between the germline ends. The CDR3 runs to 14 residues. The chain's CDR3 is CASSYAGGVYGYTF. CDR3 DNA: TGTGCCAGCAGTTACGCGGGCGGAGTCTATGGCTACACCTTC.

The chain has TRBV5-1 and TRBJ2-3; D might be TRBD2 (6 bases). The CDR3 covers 14 residues. V shed 4 bases and J shed 0 bases, with 9 bases lying between them. Germline CDR1 reads SGHRS; CDR2 reads YFSETQ. Here the CDR3 reads CASSKGTSTDTQYF. DNA for the CDR3: TGCGCCAGCAGCAAGGGGACTAGCACAGATACGCAGTATTTT.

This clonotype was counted many times. The chain joins TRBV3-1 to TRBJ2-6; D remains ambiguous. The CDR3 is 14 residues long. Germline CDR1 is LGHDT and CDR2 is YNNKEL (reference sequence). Trimming pared 0 bases from V and 1 base from J, leaving 1 base between. CDR3 in amino acids: CASSQESGANVLTF. The CDR3 bases are TGTGCCAGCAGCCAAGAATCTGGGGCCAACGTCCTGACTTTC.

Many counts were recorded for this clonotype. The rearrangement links TRBV2 to TRBJ2-7, with TRBD2 identical over 10 bases. There are 14 residues in the CDR3. The trim removed 3 bases at V and 2 bases at J, leaving 1 base unmatched. Germline V gene sequence: CDR1 SNHLY, CDR2 FYNNEI. The CDR3 reads CASSDGLAAYEQYF. CDR3 coding DNA: TGTGCCAGCAGTGACGGACTAGCGGCCTACGAGCAGTACTTC.

This clonotype was counted ten times or more. J is TRBJ2-1 and V is TRBV12-3 or TRBV12-4, with TRBD2 matching over 8 bases. This CDR3 is 16 amino acids long. The trim removed 6 bases at V and 6 bases at J, leaving 13 bases unmatched. The DNA for the CDR3 is TGTGCCAGCAGCCCCGGGGGGGGGGGGGGTCTCAATGAGCAGTTCTTC. It encodes CASSPGGGGGLNEQFF.

This clonotype was recorded once. This sequence joins TRBV4-1 and TRBJ2-7, with D perhaps TRBD1 or TRBD2 (5 bases each). Trimming took 0 bases from V and 7 from J, leaving 13 bases between them. The CDR3 is 14 residues long. Germline V gene sequence: CDR1 MGHRA, CDR2 YSYEKL. In nucleotides, the CDR3 is TGCGCCAGCAGCCAAGAAGGGACCGGGTTTGAGCAGTACTTC. Amino acid sequence: CASSQEGTGFEQYF.

This clonotype has a count of ten or more. V is TRBV12-3 or TRBV12-4 and J is TRBJ1-1; D possibly corresponds to TRBD1 (5 bases). Trimming cost V 2 bases and J 7 bases, with 14 bases left between them. This CDR3 spans 14 amino acids. In nucleotides, the CDR3 is TGTGCCAGCAGTTTATTGAGGGTGGGGGATGAAGCTTTCTTT. It specifies CASSLLRVGDEAFF.

The sample holds many counts of this clonotype. The chain uses TRBV6-1 and TRBJ1-1; D unclear. CDR1 MNHNS and CDR2 SASEGT come from the germline V gene. Deletions cut 5 bases from V and 0 bases from J, with 13 bases between. The CDR3 has 15 amino acids. As DNA, the CDR3 is TGTGCCAGCAGTACACTCGGACGGGTGAACACTGAAGCTTTCTTT. Its translation is CASSTLGRVNTEAFF.

Details on this clonotype: A read error is possible here, since a much larger clone lies one base away. The chain links TRBV10-1 to TRBJ2-7; D is ambiguous. There are 14 residues in the CDR3. Germline loops: CDR1 WNHNN, CDR2 SYGVQD (reference sequence). The V and J ends lost 4 bases and 2 bases respectively, with 12 bases between them. The CDR3 nucleotides are TGCGCCAGCAGTGGTGGGCTCCTTCCCTACGAGCAGTACTTC. Protein sequence: CASSGGLLPYEQYF.